The rows below give T cell receptor beta chains drawn from one sample of a study of cytomegalovirus exposure and HLA in healthy donors. The assay was immunoSEQ multiplex PCR, and TCRdb's table has in-frame clones only and misses some. The sample lists 120,000 to 150,000 clones, about 73% occurring once. The material sequenced was PBMCs. These receptors originate from a man between 40 and 49 years old in good health and CMV-seropositive. The CDR3 runs from the conserved cysteine through the conserved F or W. Each record gives: V gene, D gene, J gene, clone size, CDR3 DNA, CDR3 protein. The D gene is left open where the match is weak. Expanded clones get a size class; other rows say once, few or many, or leave the size out.

TRBV11-2	.	TRBJ1-2	few	TGTGCCACCCAAAATAAGGAGGACTATGGCTACACCTTC	CATQNKEDYGYTF
TRBV28	.	TRBJ2-5	.	TGTGCCAGCAGTGCGGGACAGACTGAAGAGACCCAGTACTTC	CASSAGQTEETQYF
TRBV7-9	TRBD1	TRBJ2-7	.	TGTGCCAGCAGCTTACTCGGGACAGGGTTGGGCGAGCAGTACTTC	CASSLLGTGLGEQYF
TRBV28	TRBD1	TRBJ2-3	once	TGTGCCAGCAGTTTCCGTAGTTCCCAGGGGGCAGATACGCAGTATTTT	CASSFRSSQGADTQYF
TRBV7-2	.	TRBJ1-5	.	TGTGCCAGCAGCTTACAGGGATACCAGCCCCAGCATTTT	CASSLQGYQPQHF
TRBV6-4	.	TRBJ2-3	once	TGTGCCAGCAGTGACGACCGCCGGGTCCCATACACAGATACGCAGTATTTT	CASSDDRRVPYTDTQYF
TRBV10-2	.	TRBJ1-2	.	TGCGCCAGCAAAGCAGCAACCGGAGCTAACTATGGCTACACCTTC	CASKAATGANYGYTF
TRBV10-3	.	TRBJ2-6	.	TGTGCCATCAGTGAGTCGATAATGGTTGCCAGGGTCGGGTCTGGGGCCAACGTCCTGACTTTC	CAISESIMVARVGSGANVLTF
TRBV7-8	.	TRBJ1-5	.	TGTGCCAGCAGCTTAGGACAGTATAGCAATCAGCCCCAGCATTTT	CASSLGQYSNQPQHF
TRBV10-3	TRBD2	TRBJ2-1	few	TGTGCCAGCAAATGGGCTAGCGGGGAGCCCTACAATGAGCAGTTCTTC	CASKWASGEPYNEQFF
TRBV5-1	.	TRBJ2-5	.	TGCGCCAGCAGCTTCAACAGGCCTTTTAGGGAGACCCAGTACTTC	CASSFNRPFRETQYF
TRBV11-3	TRBD1	TRBJ2-1	.	TGTGCCAGCAGCTTAGAGGGGGGGACAGGGGATGAGCAGTTCTTC	CASSLEGGTGDEQFF
TRBV5-1	.	TRBJ1-1	.	TGCGCCAGCAGCTTGGCTCGGGGGACGGTGAACACTGAAGCTTTCTTT	CASSLARGTVNTEAFF
TRBV7-9	TRBD1	TRBJ2-2	.	TGTGCCAGCAGCTCCCGGACAGGGTCGAACACCGGGGAGCTGTTTTTT	CASSSRTGSNTGELFF
TRBV28	.	TRBJ1-4	.	TGTGCCAGCAGTTTTCCGTCGGCTAATGAAAAACTGTTTTTT	CASSFPSANEKLFF
TRBV5-6	.	TRBJ1-3	.	TGTGCCAGCAGCAACTTTGAGAGCTCTGGAAACACCATATATTTT	CASSNFESSGNTIYF
TRBV6-5	.	TRBJ2-3	.	TGTGCCAGCAGTCGAGGCGGCGATACGCAGTATTTT	CASSRGGDTQYF
TRBV7-3	.	TRBJ2-2	.	TGTGCCAGCAGCTTATCAGGCGTGGCCACCGGGGAGCTGTTTTTT	CASSLSGVATGELFF
TRBV6-1	TRBD2	TRBJ2-1	.	TGTGGGGGGGGAAATGAGCAGTTCTTC	CGGGNEQFF
TRBV19	.	TRBJ1-2	once	TGTGCCAGTAGTATCGAGGGGGTTCGCTACGGCTACACCTTC	CASSIEGVRYGYTF
TRBV7-9	.	TRBJ1-6	.	TGTGCCAGCAGCTTAGTAGTATCCTCACCCCTCCACTTT	CASSLVVSSPLHF
TRBV4-2	.	TRBJ2-1	.	TGTGCCAGCAGCGCCTGGACGGGGAACAATGAGCAGTTCTTC	CASSAWTGNNEQFF
TRBV19	TRBD2	TRBJ2-2	.	TGTGCCAGTACCCCGGGGCTAGCGGGAGGAAAGACCGGGGAGCTGTTTTTT	CASTPGLAGGKTGELFF
TRBV30	TRBD1	TRBJ2-7	.	TGTGCCTGGAGTAAGAAAGGACAGGGAAGCTACGAGCAGTACTTC	CAWSKKGQGSYEQYF
TRBV4-1	.	TRBJ2-2	.	TGCGCCAGCAGCCAACCCCCCCTTTCCCAGAGGCCGGACACCGGGGAGCTGTTTTTT	CASSQPPLSQRPDTGELFF
TRBV7-2	TRBD2	TRBJ2-5	once	TGTGCCAGCAGCTTAGTGTCTAGCGGGAGCCAAGAGACCCAGTACTTC	CASSLVSSGSQETQYF
TRBV11-3	TRBD1	TRBJ2-3	.	TGTGCCAGCAGCATAGGGACAGGAGTTCTCAACAGCACAGATACGCAGTATTTT	CASSIGTGVLNSTDTQYF
TRBV28	TRBD1	TRBJ2-7	.	TGTGCCAGCAGTGACTACAGGGGTAACGAGCAGTACTTC	CASSDYRGNEQYF
TRBV30	.	TRBJ2-2	.	TGTGCCTGGAATCAGGGGCCAAACACCGGGGAGCTGTTTTTT	CAWNQGPNTGELFF
TRBV6-5	TRBD1	TRBJ2-7	.	TGTGCCAGCAGTTACTCGGCGGCACAGGGGTACTACGAGCAGTACTTC	CASSYSAAQGYYEQYF
TRBV11-2	TRBD2	TRBJ2-1	few	TGTGCCAGCAGTACCGGGACTAGCGCGTACAATGAGCAGTTCTTC	CASSTGTSAYNEQFF
TRBV6-1	.	TRBJ2-7	.	TGTGCCAGCAGCGGTCTGCAGGGGCTTGGCTACGAGCAGTACTTC	CASSGLQGLGYEQYF
TRBV4-1	.	TRBJ1-5	few	TGCGCCAGCAGCCGGGAGCAGGGAGGAAGCAATCAGCCCCAGCATTTT	CASSREQGGSNQPQHF
TRBV29-1	TRBD1	TRBJ1-2	.	TGCAGCGTTGAAGATATGAAGGGGGCTCTTAACTATGGCTACACCTTC	CSVEDMKGALNYGYTF
TRBV28	.	TRBJ2-1	.	TGTGCCAGCCACAATTACAATGAGCAGTTCTTC	CASHNYNEQFF
TRBV18	.	TRBJ1-1	once	TGTGCCAGCTCACCACCCGAGAGGACAACAGAAGCTTTCTTT	CASSPPERTTEAFF
TRBV9	.	TRBJ2-7	.	TGTGCCAGCTCCCCTGCGGTAGGACACCTCTCCGAGCAGTACTTC	CASSPAVGHLSEQYF
TRBV27	TRBD1	TRBJ1-1	.	TGTGCCAGCAGTTTACTTGACAGGGGTGAAGCTTTCTTT	CASSLLDRGEAFF
TRBV4-3	.	TRBJ2-1	.	TGCGCCAGCAGCCAAGATTCGACGGCAGGGCGCTCCTACAATGAGCAGTTCTTC	CASSQDSTAGRSYNEQFF
TRBV9	.	TRBJ2-2	.	TGTGCCAGCAGCGTAGACTTCGGCGGTACCACCGGGGAGCTGTTTTTT	CASSVDFGGTTGELFF
TRBV19	.	TRBJ2-2	.	TGTGCCAGTAGTACGCGGCTAGCTTCCACCGGGGAGCTGTTTTTT	CASSTRLASTGELFF
TRBV7-9	.	TRBJ2-7	.	TGTGCCAGCAGCTTAGATCGGTCGACCTACGAGCAGTACTTC	CASSLDRSTYEQYF
TRBV19	.	TRBJ2-1	.	TGTGCCAGTAGTAGGTCTAGCCCCCCTGATGGGGAGCAGTTCTTC	CASSRSSPPDGEQFF
TRBV10-1	TRBD1	TRBJ1-5	.	TGCGCCAGTGGGACAGGGGCCCAGCCCCAGCATTTT	CASGTGAQPQHF
TRBV5-5	.	TRBJ1-1	.	TGTGCCAGCAGCCTTGACAGTAACACTGAAGCTTTCTTT	CASSLDSNTEAFF
TRBV11-1	.	TRBJ2-7	.	TGTGCCAGCAGCCACAGCTCCTACGAGCAGTACTTC	CASSHSSYEQYF
TRBV5-4	TRBD2	TRBJ2-1	.	TGTGCCAGCACCCGGGGAGGGAGGGTCCCTGCGGGTCCCTACAATGAGCAGTTCTTC	CASTRGGRVPAGPYNEQFF
TRBV4-1	.	TRBJ1-1	.	TGCGCCAGCAGCCCGCAGGGTACCACTGAAGCTTTCTTT	CASSPQGTTEAFF
TRBV4-1	TRBD2	TRBJ2-1	.	TGCGCCAGCGCAAGAACTAGCGGGAGTGCGAATGAGCAGTTCTTC	CASARTSGSANEQFF
TRBV28	.	TRBJ2-7	few	TGTGCCAGCAGTTCGGGGAGCCGCTACGAGCAGTACTTC	CASSSGSRYEQYF
TRBV7-9	.	TRBJ1-4	.	TGTGCCAGCAGCTTGAGCATCACAACTAATGAAAAACTGTTTTTT	CASSLSITTNEKLFF
TRBV11-2	.	TRBJ2-5	.	TGTGCCAGCAGCTTTAGCAAGGAGACCCAGTACTTC	CASSFSKETQYF
TRBV28	.	TRBJ2-1	.	TGTGCCAGCTATAGACTTAACAATGAGCAGTTCTTC	CASYRLNNEQFF